This T cell receptor (beta chain) was observed in a study of CD8+CD57+ T cells in acquired aplastic anemia. Study summary: Roughly 3 ug was the average amount of DNA from sorted CD4+ and CD8+ cells.

Ten or more counts support this clonotype. CDR1 and CDR2 from the germline V gene are SGHTA and FQGNSA. The ends were cut back, 2 bases at V and 0 bases at J, with 10 bases in the middle. This CDR3 has 15 amino acids. Genomic DNA acted as the template from which TCR beta VDJ combination and CDR3 sequence profiling were carried out. From the reads, TCRdb called clonotypes with MiXCR, one entry per CDR3 protein. Of 200,000 to 250,000 distinct CDR3 sequences in the sample, almost 35% are singletons; the top ten hold about 1.1%. This receptor was taken from a human donor in good health, serving as a control. The V and J genes are TRBV7-2 and TRBJ1-2; D is ambiguous. Specimen: sorted CD4+, CD8+, or CD8+CD57+ T cells (not recorded which) from PBMCs. The CDR3 reads CASSLSQQTNYGYTF. The DNA of the CDR3 is TGTGCCAGCAGCTTATCGCAACAGACTAACTATGGCTACACCTTC.